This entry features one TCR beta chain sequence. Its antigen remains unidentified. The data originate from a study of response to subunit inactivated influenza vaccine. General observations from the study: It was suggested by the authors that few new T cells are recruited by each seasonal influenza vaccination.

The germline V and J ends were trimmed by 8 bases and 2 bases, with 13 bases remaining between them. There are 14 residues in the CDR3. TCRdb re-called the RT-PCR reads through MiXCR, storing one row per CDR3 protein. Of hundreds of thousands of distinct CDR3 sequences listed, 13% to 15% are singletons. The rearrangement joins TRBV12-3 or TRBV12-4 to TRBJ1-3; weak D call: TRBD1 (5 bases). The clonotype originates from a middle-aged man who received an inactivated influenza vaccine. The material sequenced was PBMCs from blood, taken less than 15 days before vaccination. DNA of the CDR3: TGTGCCAGCCGACAGCAAAATACTGGAAACACCATATATTTT. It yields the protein CASRQQNTGNTIYF.